These 27 T cell receptor beta chains share one sample of origin, sequenced in a study of blood T cell repertoires in COVID-19. The assay was immunoSEQ multiplex PCR, and TCRdb's table has in-frame clones only and misses some. Altogether 100,000 or so clones are present, over 65% being singletons, with the ten largest covering 4% to 5.5%. Sequenced input: peripheral blood. The receptors stem from a human donor in a cohort sampled during active COVID-19.

The chain is built from TRBV7-9 and TRBJ2-6; TRBD1 aligns across 11 bases. The V gene end was trimmed by 1 base and the J gene end by 2 bases; junction bases not matched to a gene: 4. Germline V gene sequence: CDR1 SEHNR, CDR2 FQNEAQ (reference sequence). The CDR3 loop spans 18 amino acids. The CDR3 loop is CASSLGTGGSAGANVLTF. CDR3 bases: TGTGCCAGCAGCTTAGGGACAGGGGGCTCGGCTGGGGCCAACGTCCTGACTTTC.

The chain combines TRBV7-3 with TRBJ2-1; 14 nucleotides agree with TRBD2. The CDR3 loop spans 15 amino acids. The V segment lost 2 bases and the J segment 9 bases; nucleotides outside the gene matches: 3. From germline, CDR1 is SGHTA and CDR2 FQGTGA. The CDR3 DNA reads TGTGCCAGCAGCTTAGAGGGACTAGCGGGGGTTGAGCAGTTCTTC. It yields the protein CASSLEGLAGVEQFF.

The CDR3 sequence is CASSQGRDRGRSYGYTF. In DNA, the CDR3 is TGCGCCAGCAGCCAAGGACGGGACAGGGGGCGATCTTATGGCTACACCTTC. J is TRBJ1-2 and V is TRBV4-1, with 12 bases lining up with TRBD1. V shed 1 base, J shed 5 bases, and the junction held 8 bases outside the gene matches. Germline V gene sequence: CDR1 MGHRA, CDR2 YSYEKL. This CDR3 spans 17 amino acids.

This sequence joins TRBV5-1 and TRBJ2-6, with a possible D match to TRBD1 (5 bases). This CDR3 contains 15 residues. Germline CDR1 reads SGHRS; CDR2 reads YFSETQ. The V end lost 5 bases, the J end lost 6 bases, and 15 bases lay between the germline ends. CDR3 amino acids: CASSPDSLSANVLTF. Written as DNA, the CDR3 is TGCGCCAGCAGTCCCGACAGCCTTTCGGCCAACGTCCTGACTTTC.

This chain connects TRBV7-2 to TRBJ2-7; a weak D match, TRBD1 (5 bases). V lost 2 bases, J lost 5 bases, and 10 bases lay in between. The CDR3 is made up of 13 amino acids. From germline, CDR1 is SGHTA and CDR2 FQGNSA. The CDR3 DNA sequence: TGTGCCAGCAGCTTACTGGTAGGGGACGAGCAGTACTTC. It codes for CASSLLVGDEQYF.

V is TRBV4-1 and J is TRBJ2-3, with 12 bases identical to TRBD2. The CDR3 covers 15 residues. J was trimmed by 6 bases and V by 5 bases; bases with no gene match: 6. From germline, CDR1 is MGHRA and CDR2 YSYEKL. The CDR3 loop is CASSRTSGDSDTQYF. For the CDR3, the DNA is TGCGCCAGCAGCAGGACTAGCGGGGACTCCGATACGCAGTATTTT.

V is TRBV30 and J is TRBJ1-5; 8 bases align to TRBD1. CDR3 length equals 14 residues. CDR1 is GTSNPN, CDR2 SVGIG, per germline (reference sequence). V lost 3 bases, J lost 5 bases, and 6 bases stayed unmatched. The CDR3 reads CAWSGTGGDQPQHF. The CDR3 nucleotides are TGTGCCTGGAGCGGAACAGGGGGGGATCAGCCCCAGCATTTT.

The gene calls are TRBV5-4 and TRBJ2-3, with 12 bases matching TRBD2. Germline V lookup: CDR1 SGHNT, CDR2 YYREEE (reference sequence). The CDR3 covers 19 residues. Unmatched junction bases numbered 16, after V lost 5 bases and J lost 3 bases. The CDR3 DNA follows: TGTGCCAGCAGACGCGACCCTAGCGGGGGGGCCGTAAGAACAGATACGCAGTATTTT. Its translation is CASRRDPSGGAVRTDTQYF.

As to this clone: The same CDR3 arises from other DNA sequences in this sample as well. The chain links TRBV9 to TRBJ1-3, with D possibly being TRBD1 (6 bases). The germline V gene encodes CDR1 SGDLS and CDR2 YYNGEE. V was shortened by 4 bases and J by 7 bases, with 9 bases between the two germline ends. The CDR3 has 12 residues. CDR3 protein: CASSPRGNTIYF. Written as DNA, the CDR3 is TGTGCCAGCAGCCCTAGGGGGAACACCATATATTTT.

This clone was seen only once. This chain joins TRBV7-9 and TRBJ1-1; 7 bases are a match to TRBD1. Germline CDR1 reads SEHNR; CDR2 reads FQNEAQ (reference sequence). The CDR3 runs to 13 residues. The V segment lost 4 bases and the J segment 11 bases; nucleotides outside the gene matches: 10. The CDR3, as DNA: TGTGCCAGCAGCTACCTACAGGGGCTTGGGGCTTTCTTT. It specifies CASSYLQGLGAFF.

The chain employs TRBV28 and TRBJ2-7; TRBD1 agrees at 8 bases. Germline CDR1 reads MDHEN; CDR2 reads SYDVKM. After removal of 5 bases from V and 4 bases from J, the junction contained 13 bases not matched to a gene. The CDR3 spans 16 residues. Written as DNA, the CDR3 is TGTGCCAGCAGTGCCTCCGGACAGGGAGGATTGTACGAGCAGTACTTC. Translating gives CASSASGQGGLYEQYF. The full variable domain, completed using reference TRBV28 and TRBJ2-7, is DVKVTQSSRYLVKRTGEKVFLECVQDMDHENMFWYRQDPGLGLRLIYFSYDVKMKEKGDIPEGYSVSREKKERFSLILESASTNQTSMYLCASSASGQGGLYEQYFGPGTRLTVT.

V is TRBV28 and J is TRBJ1-2, with 8 bases that match TRBD1. From germline, CDR1 is MDHEN and CDR2 SYDVKM. This CDR3 has 14 amino acids. The J segment lost 5 bases and the V segment lost 4 bases, leaving 6 bases of the junction unmatched. CDR3 in DNA: TGTGCCAGCAGTTCAGGGGGCGCAAAGTATGGCTACACCTTC. Its translation: CASSSGGAKYGYTF.

This chain connects TRBV7-9 to TRBJ1-1; D is unclear. Germline-derived CDR1 and CDR2 are SEHNR and FQNEAQ (reference sequence). The CDR3 length is 13 residues. The germline V and J ends were trimmed by 3 bases and 0 bases, with 5 bases remaining between them. In DNA form, the CDR3 reads TGTGCCAGCAGCTTCGGGATGAACACTGAAGCTTTCTTT. Amino acids: CASSFGMNTEAFF.

This clone was counted a few times. This sequence joins TRBV18 and TRBJ1-2; the D gene is possibly TRBD1 (6 bases). V dropped 5 bases and J dropped 5 bases, with 9 bases sitting between them. The germline V gene encodes CDR1 KGHSH and CDR2 LQKENI. The CDR3 is 12 amino acids. The CDR3 sequence: CASSTGNYGYTF. CDR3 in DNA: TGTGCCAGCTCAACAGGGAATTATGGCTACACCTTC.

The CDR3 nucleotides read TGTGCCAGCAGCCCCGGACAGGGGGCCGCTCCCCTCCACTTT. Amino acids: CASSPGQGAAPLHF. The chain is built from TRBV7-6 and TRBJ1-6; 11 nucleotides agree with TRBD1. Trimming removed 5 bases from V and 13 bases from J; junction bases left unmatched: 7. The germline V gene encodes CDR1 SGHVS and CDR2 FNYEAQ. This CDR3 spans 14 amino acids.

The genes are TRBV5-1 and TRBJ2-5; D remains ambiguous. Trimming removed 4 bases from V and 0 bases from J, with 13 bases in between. Germline loops: CDR1 SGHRS, CDR2 YFSETQ. The CDR3 spans 15 residues. This chain's CDR3 is CASSPLAPYQETQYF. The CDR3 bases are TGCGCCAGCAGCCCACTCGCACCTTACCAAGAGACCCAGTACTTC.

The chain combines TRBV27 with TRBJ1-6, with 7 positions matching TRBD1. CDR3 length: 14 amino acids. Germline V gene data show CDR1 as MNHEY and CDR2 as SMNVEV (reference sequence). Losses at the gene ends were 8 bases for V and 7 bases for J; bases not matched to a gene: 8. The CDR3 loop is CASGKGAWNSPLHF. The CDR3, as DNA: TGTGCCAGCGGTAAGGGGGCATGGAATTCACCCCTCCACTTT.

This chain joins TRBV9 and TRBJ2-5, with D tentatively TRBD2 (6 bases). CDR3 length: 15 residues. The V and J ends lost 0 bases and 5 bases respectively, with 14 bases between them. CDR1 and CDR2 (germline): SGDLS, YYNGEE. CDR3 bases: TGTGCCAGCAGCGTAGTCGGGGGTAGCAGGGAGACCCAGTACTTC. Protein product: CASSVVGGSRETQYF.

The V gene is TRBV5-1, the J gene TRBJ2-3; 7 bases align to TRBD2. The J segment lost 2 bases and the V segment lost 0 bases, leaving 9 bases of the junction unmatched. Germline loops: CDR1 SGHRS, CDR2 YFSETQ. The CDR3 is 17 residues long. The chain's CDR3 is CASSLALAGPTTDTQYF. CDR3 DNA: TGCGCCAGCAGCTTGGCCTTAGCGGGCCCGACCACAGATACGCAGTATTTT.

The chain links TRBV2 to TRBJ2-5; TRBD2 might be the D (5 bases). Germline values: CDR1 SNHLY, CDR2 FYNNEI. The CDR3 is 14 amino acids. The V end was cut by 3 bases, the J end by 6 bases, with 14 bases between. For the CDR3, the DNA is TGTGCCAGCAGTGACGTGCTAGCTGGGCAGACCCAGTACTTC. It specifies CASSDVLAGQTQYF.

The V and J genes are TRBV5-6 and TRBJ2-7, with 8 bases fitting TRBD2. Germline CDR1 and CDR2: SGHDT and YYEEEE. The CDR3 spans 15 residues. With V trimmed by 5 bases and J by 3 bases, 10 bases remained unmatched. DNA of the CDR3: TGTGCCAGCAGTCGGGGGGCTAGCGGGCTCTACGAGCAGTACTTC. Encoded protein: CASSRGASGLYEQYF.

The rearrangement uses TRBV6-5 and TRBJ1-1; D gene unclear. V gave up 1 base and J gave up 3 bases, with 15 bases separating them. The CDR3 spans 16 residues. Per the germline V gene, CDR1 is MNHEY and CDR2 is SVGAGI. The CDR3 nucleotides are TGTGCCAGCAGTTACTTCGGCCGGCAGGTCTACACTGAAGCTTTCTTT. Translation: CASSYFGRQVYTEAFF.

The V gene is TRBV6-2 or TRBV6-3, the J gene TRBJ2-4, with D maybe TRBD1 (5 bases). V lost 6 bases and J 9 bases, leaving 12 bases between the germline ends. This CDR3 has 12 amino acids. The germline V gene has CDR1 MNHEY and CDR2 SVGEGT. In nucleotides, the CDR3 is TGTGCCAGCAGCCAATTAAGGGGCATTCAGTACTTC. It yields the protein CASSQLRGIQYF.

This clone was picked up one time. V and J are TRBV18 and TRBJ1-2; no clear D gene. This CDR3 has 13 residues. In germline, CDR1 is KGHSH, CDR2 LQKENI. V dropped 8 bases and J dropped 4 bases, with 14 bases sitting between them. CDR3 sequence: CASAKTEGYGYTF. The CDR3 coding sequence is TGTGCCAGCGCCAAAACCGAGGGCTATGGCTACACCTTC. The full variable domain, completed using reference TRBV18 and TRBJ1-2, is NAGVMQNPRHLVRRRGQEARLRCSPMKGHSHVYWYRQLPEEGLKFMVYLQKENIIDESGMPKERFSAEFPKEGPSILRIQQVVRGDSAAYFCASAKTEGYGYTFGSGTRLTVV.

This chain links TRBV4-3 with TRBJ1-2; D gene uncertain. Germline loops: CDR1 LGHNA, CDR2 YSLEER. V was pared by 4 bases and J by 2 bases, with 14 bases between. The CDR3 contains 15 residues. DNA for the CDR3: TGCGCCAGCAGCCCCAAGTTATCAGTAAACTATGGCTACACCTTC. It is translated as CASSPKLSVNYGYTF.

The chain carries TRBV7-9 and TRBJ1-1; D call uncertain. The CDR3 length is 15 residues. The V and J ends lost 1 base and 1 base respectively, with 10 bases between them. CDR1 and CDR2 (germline): SEHNR, FQNEAQ (reference sequence). The CDR3 nucleotides are TGTGCCAGCAGCTTAGGCGACTCCAAGAACACTGAAGCTTTCTTT. Protein: CASSLGDSKNTEAFF.

The V and J genes are TRBV15 and TRBJ2-2; 11 nucleotides match TRBD2. Losses at the gene ends were 1 base for V and 5 bases for J; bases not matched to a gene: 9. There are 18 residues in the CDR3. Germline V gene data show CDR1 as LNHNV and CDR2 as YYDKDF (reference sequence). The CDR3 DNA follows: TGTGCCACCAGCAGAGGGAGGGTAGCGGGGGGGCATACCGGGGAGCTGTTTTTT. Translating gives CATSRGRVAGGHTGELFF.